The entry that follows covers one T cell receptor beta chain sequence. It has no known antigen specificity. No per-base quality is available; no much larger clone lies one base away. Sequencing was carried out with an Illumina HiSeq 2500. Quantitative 5'-RACE with molecular barcodes was the method used to prepare the TCR beta libraries. Concerning the study's data processing: Disease-linked TCR variants were identified with a new computational method built on a probabilistic model of VDJ rearrangement. Using fastp trimming at Q25 and MiXCR clonotype assembly, TCRdb reanalyzed the public sequencing data and kept in-frame beta chains. Entries are consolidated by CDR3 protein sequence, retaining the most common genes and DNA. What appears here as the V and J calls and clone size reflects TCRdb's work, not the paper's. The sample includes a few hundred thousand distinct CDR3 sequences, with more than 20% observed a single time. In total, the top ten clones hold roughly 0.67% of the sample.

These data come from a study of CD8 T cells in ankylosing spondylitis (dated by TCRdb to about 2017). A note on the overall study: T cell receptor beta repertoires were profiled in healthy donors and ankylosing spondylitis patients so that disease-linked TCR variants could be found. The whole study cohort included some 100 healthy donors and over 20 ankylosing spondylitis patients. Peripheral blood samples were taken, and synovial fluid was additionally collected from ankylosing spondylitis patients. Results and caveats for the whole study, not just this receptor: The disease-linked clones showed a CD8+ phenotype and occurred at relatively low frequencies in peripheral blood. A TCR beta motif of several highly homologous amino acid variants appeared characteristic of blood from ankylosing spondylitis patients. Some TCR beta motif variants had previously been reported in synovial fluid and blood of reactive arthritis patients, which suggested common disease-initiation mechanisms. The disease-linked clones were reported to be significantly enriched in matched synovial fluid samples from ankylosing spondylitis patients.

Counted from cysteine to phenylalanine, this CDR3 has 15 amino acids. Of all the DNA, just the CDR3 is kept, 45 bases in frame from base 1. CDR1 and CDR2 were assigned from the germline V gene as MNHEY and SVGAGI. V is clipped by 0 bases and J by 0 bases, and the sequence between their germline boundaries is 7 bases long. This sequence originates from a male donor with ankylosing spondylitis or in good health (not recorded which). The sample was blood, either unsorted or a sorted T cell fraction (not recorded which). The sequence joins TRBV6-5 to TRBJ2-3, and possibly TRBD2, on 5 matching bases. The CDR3 protein: CASSYSRDSTDTQYF. The sequenced DNA is TGTGCCAGCAGTTACTCGAGGGATAGCACAGATACGCAGTATTTT.